Detailed here is one T cell receptor (beta chain). The entry originates in a study of shared T cell receptors in the human thymus. Only in-frame clones appear in the TCRdb table, and some are missing; sequencing was by immunoSEQ multiplex PCR. The profile shows roughly 550,000 clones, 75% to 80% of them singletons. Trimming left V 6 bases short and J 0 bases short, with 23 bases between. CDR1 SQVTM and CDR2 ANQGSEA come from the germline V gene. The CDR3 is 17 residues long. The same data also went into a second study, on human thymus T cells. That report adds: Resections from corrective heart surgery supplied the thymus tissue. Repertoires from thymus and blood appeared to show biased V and J gene usage. Unrelated people showed highly overlapping thymic repertoires, related research reported.

The chain recombines TRBV29-1 with TRBJ1-1, with a possible D match to TRBD1 (6 bases). The TCR sequence derives from a boy in the first two years of life with a congenital heart defect. Sequencing used thymocytes. The CDR3 DNA sequence: TGCAGCGTCGCCGCAGAGGCAGGGGCCCACCTGAACACTGAAGCTTTCTTT. This gives the protein CSVAAEAGAHLNTEAFF.